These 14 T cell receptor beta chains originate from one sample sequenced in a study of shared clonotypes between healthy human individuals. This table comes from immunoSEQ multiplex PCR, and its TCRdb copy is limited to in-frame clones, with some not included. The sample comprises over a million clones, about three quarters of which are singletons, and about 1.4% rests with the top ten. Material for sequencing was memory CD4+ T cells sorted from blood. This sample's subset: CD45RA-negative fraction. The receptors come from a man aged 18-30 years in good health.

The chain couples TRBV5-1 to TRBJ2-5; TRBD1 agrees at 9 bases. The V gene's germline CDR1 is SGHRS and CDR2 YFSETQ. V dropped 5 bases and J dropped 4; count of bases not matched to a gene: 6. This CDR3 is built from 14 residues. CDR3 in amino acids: CASSYRGLGETQYF. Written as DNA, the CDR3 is TGCGCCAGCAGTTACAGGGGGCTAGGAGAGACCCAGTACTTC.

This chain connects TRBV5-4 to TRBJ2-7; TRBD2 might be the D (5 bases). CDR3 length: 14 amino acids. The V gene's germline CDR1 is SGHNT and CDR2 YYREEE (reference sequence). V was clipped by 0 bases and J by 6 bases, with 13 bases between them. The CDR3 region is CASSLDGARGEQYF. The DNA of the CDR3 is TGTGCCAGCAGCTTGGACGGAGCCCGGGGCGAGCAGTACTTC.

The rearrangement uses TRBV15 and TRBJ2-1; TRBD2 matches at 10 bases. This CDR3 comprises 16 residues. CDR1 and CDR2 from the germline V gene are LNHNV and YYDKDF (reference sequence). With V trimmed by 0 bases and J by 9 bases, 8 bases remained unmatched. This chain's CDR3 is CATSRDQLAGRIEQFF. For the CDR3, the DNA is TGTGCCACCAGCAGAGATCAACTAGCGGGGCGTATTGAGCAGTTCTTC.

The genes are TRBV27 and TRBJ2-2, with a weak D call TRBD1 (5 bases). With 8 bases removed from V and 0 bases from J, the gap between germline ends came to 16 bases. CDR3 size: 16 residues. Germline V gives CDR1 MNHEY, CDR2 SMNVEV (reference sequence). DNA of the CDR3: TGTGCCAGCCTCCCCCCAGGGCAGACGAACACCGGGGAGCTGTTTTTT. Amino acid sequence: CASLPPGQTNTGELFF.

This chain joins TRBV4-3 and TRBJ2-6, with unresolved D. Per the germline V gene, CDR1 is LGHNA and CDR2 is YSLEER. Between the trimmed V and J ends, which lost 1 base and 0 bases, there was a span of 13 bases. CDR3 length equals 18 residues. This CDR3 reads CASSQVGVLSSGANVLTF. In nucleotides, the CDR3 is TGCGCCAGCAGCCAAGTCGGAGTCCTTAGCTCTGGGGCCAACGTCCTGACTTTC.

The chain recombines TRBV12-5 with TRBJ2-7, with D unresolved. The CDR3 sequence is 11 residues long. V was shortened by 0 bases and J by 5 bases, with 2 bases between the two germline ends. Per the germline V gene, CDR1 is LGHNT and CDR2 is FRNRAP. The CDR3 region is CASGLVNEQYF. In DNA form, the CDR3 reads TGTGCTAGTGGTTTGGTAAACGAGCAGTACTTC.

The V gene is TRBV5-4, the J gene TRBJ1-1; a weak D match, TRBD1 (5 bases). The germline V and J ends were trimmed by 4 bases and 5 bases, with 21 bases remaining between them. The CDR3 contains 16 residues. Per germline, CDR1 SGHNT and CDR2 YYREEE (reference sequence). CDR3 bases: TGTGCCAGCAGCCAAGGACACCCGGTGGGAGGAACTGAAGCTTTCTTT. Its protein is CASSQGHPVGGTEAFF.

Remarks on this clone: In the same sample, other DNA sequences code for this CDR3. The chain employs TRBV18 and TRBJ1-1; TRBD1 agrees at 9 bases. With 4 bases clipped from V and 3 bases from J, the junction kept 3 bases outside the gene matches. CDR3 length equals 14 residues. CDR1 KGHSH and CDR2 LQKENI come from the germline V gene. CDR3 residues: CASSLTGGDTEAFF. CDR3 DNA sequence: TGTGCCAGCTCACTGACAGGGGGGGACACTGAAGCTTTCTTT.

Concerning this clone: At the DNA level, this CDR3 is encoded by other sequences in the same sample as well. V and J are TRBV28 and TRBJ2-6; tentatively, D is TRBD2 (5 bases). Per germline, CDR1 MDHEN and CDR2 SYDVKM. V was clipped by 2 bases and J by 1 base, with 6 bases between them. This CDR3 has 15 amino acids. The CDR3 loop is CASSLGSSGANVLTF. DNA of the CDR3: TGTGCCAGCAGTTTAGGGAGTTCTGGGGCCAACGTCCTGACTTTC.

The CDR3 loop reads CASSVNGAPNEKLFF. CDR3 bases: TGTGCCAGCAGCGTTAACGGGGCCCCTAATGAAAAACTGTTTTTT. The rearrangement uses TRBV9 and TRBJ1-4, with a possible D match to TRBD1 (5 bases). Deletions cut 2 bases from V and 3 bases from J, with 11 bases between. CDR3 length: 15 amino acids. CDR1 is SGDLS and CDR2 is YYNGEE in the germline V gene.

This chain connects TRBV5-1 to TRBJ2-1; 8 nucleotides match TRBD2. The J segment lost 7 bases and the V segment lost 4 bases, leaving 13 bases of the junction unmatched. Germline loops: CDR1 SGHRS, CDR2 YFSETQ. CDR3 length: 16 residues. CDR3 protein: CASSPGGRTSSNEQFF. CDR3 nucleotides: TGCGCCAGCAGCCCGGGGGGGCGGACTAGCTCGAATGAGCAGTTCTTC.

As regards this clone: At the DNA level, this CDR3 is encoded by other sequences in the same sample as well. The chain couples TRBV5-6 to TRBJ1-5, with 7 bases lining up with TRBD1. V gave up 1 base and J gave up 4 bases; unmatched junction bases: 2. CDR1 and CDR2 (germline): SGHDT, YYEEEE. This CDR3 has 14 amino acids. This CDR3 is CASSLRQGNQPQHF. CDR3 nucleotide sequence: TGTGCCAGCAGCTTGAGACAGGGAAATCAGCCCCAGCATTTT.

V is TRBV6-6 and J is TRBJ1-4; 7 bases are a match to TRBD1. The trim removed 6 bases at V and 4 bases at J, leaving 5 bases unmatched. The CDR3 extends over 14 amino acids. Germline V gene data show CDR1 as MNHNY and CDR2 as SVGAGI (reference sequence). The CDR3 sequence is CASRAGQVNEKLFF. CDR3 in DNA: TGTGCCAGCAGAGCCGGACAGGTTAATGAAAAACTGTTTTTT.

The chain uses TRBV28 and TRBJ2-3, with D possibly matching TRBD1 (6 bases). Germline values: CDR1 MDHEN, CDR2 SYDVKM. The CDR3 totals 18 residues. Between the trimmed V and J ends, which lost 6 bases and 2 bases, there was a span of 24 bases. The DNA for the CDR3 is TGTGCCAGCAGAACGTCTCCGGGACAAACCGCTGTCACAGATACGCAGTATTTT. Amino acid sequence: CASRTSPGQTAVTDTQYF.